Presented here are 5 T cell receptor beta chains from one specimen sequenced in a study of CD8+CD57+ T cells in acquired aplastic anemia. The TCR beta profiling, which covered VDJ combination and CDR3 sequence, was carried out using genomic DNA as the template. TCRdb called the reads again in MiXCR, with one record for every CDR3 protein. Of about 220,000 distinct CDR3 sequences in the sample, about 37% were seen once. Sample: sorted CD4+, CD8+, or CD8+CD57+ T cells (not recorded which) from PBMCs. The receptors come from a human donor in good health, serving as a control.

This clonotype was detected ten times or more. The chain employs TRBV7-2 and TRBJ1-1, with TRBD1 identical over 7 bases. This CDR3 is built from 15 residues. The trim removed 5 bases at V and 2 bases at J, leaving 8 bases unmatched. Looked up from germline, CDR1 is SGHTA and CDR2 is FQGNSA. Written as DNA, the CDR3 is TGTGCCAGCAGCAGCCGGACAGGACTAAACACTGAAGCTTTCTTT. This gives the protein CASSSRTGLNTEAFF.

This chain joins TRBV30 and TRBJ1-1; 7 nucleotides line up with TRBD1. CDR1 is GTSNPN, CDR2 SVGIG, per germline (reference sequence). The V segment lost 0 bases and the J segment 3 bases; nucleotides outside the gene matches: 4. The CDR3 has 14 amino acids. The chain's CDR3 is CAWSVEQGHTEAFF. The CDR3 DNA reads TGTGCCTGGAGTGTCGAACAGGGGCACACTGAAGCTTTCTTT.

The chain links TRBV2 to TRBJ2-7; D is possibly TRBD2 (5 bases). The V gene's germline CDR1 is SNHLY and CDR2 FYNNEI. The CDR3 runs 15 residues. V gave up 6 bases and J gave up 0 bases, with 15 bases separating them. This CDR3 is CASSNVGLDSYEQYF. The CDR3 region has the DNA TGTGCCAGCAGCAACGTTGGACTCGACTCCTACGAGCAGTACTTC.

In its sample, this clonotype was seen once. The CDR3 bases are TGTGCCAGCAGTCGCGGACTAGCGATCTCCTACGAGCAGTACTTC. Translated: CASSRGLAISYEQYF. The rearrangement links TRBV2 to TRBJ2-7; the match to TRBD2 covers 9 bases. The V gene end was trimmed by 5 bases and the J gene end by 0 bases; junction bases not matched to a gene: 5. CDR1 and CDR2 from the germline V gene are SNHLY and FYNNEI. The length of the CDR3 is 15 residues.

This clonotype was observed many times. For the CDR3, the DNA is TGTGCCAGTAGTCCGCGGACAGGGGGTACTGAAGCTTTCTTT. Translated, it gives CASSPRTGGTEAFF. The V and J genes are TRBV19 and TRBJ1-1; 10 bases are a match to TRBD1. The CDR3 covers 14 residues. Trimming cost V 5 bases and J 5 bases; bases outside gene matches: 5. Germline lookup yields CDR1 LNHDA and CDR2 SQIVND (reference sequence).